The T cell receptor (beta chain) under discussion was sequenced for a study of blood T cells in healthy people across ages. General observations from the study: As age increased, TCR beta diversity per million T cells fell in a roughly linear fashion.

The CDR3 length is 14 residues. Germline trimming cut 2 bases from V and 4 bases from J; bases unmatched to any gene: 5. Germline V lookup: CDR1 DFQATT, CDR2 SNEGSKA (reference sequence). Every participating donor contributed about 10 milliliters of peripheral blood through a draw. A second about 6 to 12 cycle PCR used barcoded and J-beta primers. All samples yielded 3 million or more CDR3-containing paired-end reads. TCRdb passed the 5' RACE reads through MiXCR, listing each CDR3 protein once. Here the sample spans approximately 350,000 distinct CDR3 sequences, 45% to 60% being singletons. Regarding this clonotype: Its antigen is as yet unknown.

The gene calls are TRBV20-1 and TRBJ2-1, with 7 bases aligning to TRBD1. This TCR was sampled from a man aged 60 to 69 in good health. Specimen: blood. The CDR3 loop reads CSARQGVSYNEQFF. The CDR3 coding sequence is TGCAGTGCTAGACAGGGGGTATCTTACAATGAGCAGTTCTTC.